These 19 T cell receptor beta chains were all obtained from the same sample, sequenced in a study of shared clonotypes between healthy human individuals. The method was immunoSEQ multiplex PCR; TCRdb's version includes in-frame clones alone and lacks a portion of them. The data show almost 750,000 clones, 72% seen once. Sequencing was performed on memory CD4+ T cells sorted from blood. Indicated subset: CD45RA-negative fraction. All receptors derive from a woman aged 25 to 45 in good health.

The chain is built from TRBV7-3 and TRBJ1-1; perhaps TRBD1 as D (5 bases). CDR1 SGHTA and CDR2 FQGTGA come from the germline V gene. V shed 5 bases and J shed 9 bases, with 16 bases lying between them. The length of the CDR3 is 13 residues. The CDR3 coding sequence is TGTGCCAGCAGCCAACAACCCGGGGCGCAAGCTTTCTTT. Protein sequence: CASSQQPGAQAFF.

In this sample, this clone turned up once. The chain couples TRBV25-1 to TRBJ2-3, with TRBD2 identical over 10 bases. The CDR3 length is 16 residues. The trim removed 4 bases at V and 5 bases at J, leaving 9 bases unmatched. Germline CDR1 reads MGHDK; CDR2 reads SYGVNS. The CDR3 region has the DNA TGTGCCAGCAGTGTAGCGGTAGCGGGAGGTGTAGATACGCAGTATTTT. Protein sequence: CASSVAVAGGVDTQYF.

This clone was seen a few times. V is TRBV18 and J is TRBJ1-3; D gene unclear. CDR1 KGHSH and CDR2 LQKENI come from the germline V gene. The CDR3 loop spans 16 amino acids. The V end was cut by 1 base, the J end by 0 bases, with 10 bases between. As DNA, the CDR3 is TGTGCCAGCTCACCACAAGCCGGACCCTCTGGAAACACCATATATTTT. It encodes CASSPQAGPSGNTIYF.

The chain employs TRBV5-1 and TRBJ2-3; TRBD2 agrees at 7 bases. Germline CDR1 SGHRS, CDR2 YFSETQ. The V segment lost 10 bases and the J segment 3 bases; nucleotides outside the gene matches: 17. The CDR3 is 16 amino acids. Here the CDR3 reads CASSSGTQGPTDTQYF. DNA for the CDR3: TGCGCCTCCAGCAGCGGGACCCAGGGTCCGACAGATACGCAGTATTTT.

This chain connects TRBV7-6 to TRBJ2-7; TRBD1 matches 10 bases. Germline V gene lookup returns CDR1 SGHVS and CDR2 FNYEAQ. The CDR3 is 14 residues long. After removal of 2 bases from V and 5 bases from J, the junction contained 3 bases not matched to a gene. The DNA of the CDR3 is TGTGCCAGCAGCTTAAGACAGGGGGCTGACGAGCAGTACTTC. Residues: CASSLRQGADEQYF.

CDR3 amino acids: CASSGTPFSSGDYNEQFF. For the CDR3, the DNA is TGTGCCAGCAGTGGAACCCCCTTTTCTAGCGGAGATTACAATGAGCAGTTCTTC. V gene TRBV25-1 combines with J gene TRBJ2-1, with 7 bases lining up with TRBD2. Trimming cost V 4 bases and J 4 bases; bases outside gene matches: 16. Germline V CDR1 and CDR2: MGHDK, SYGVNS. The CDR3 consists of 18 residues.

The J gene is TRBJ1-5, the V gene TRBV29-1, with 8 bases lining up with TRBD1. V gave up 6 bases and J gave up 6 bases; unmatched junction bases: 7. The V gene's germline CDR1 is SQVTM and CDR2 ANQGSEA. The CDR3 sequence is 13 residues long. The chain's CDR3 is CSVTQGAGQPQHF. Here the CDR3 DNA reads TGCAGCGTCACGCAGGGGGCAGGTCAGCCCCAGCATTTT.

Many counts were recorded for this clone. The V gene is TRBV19, the J gene TRBJ2-1; 7 positions match TRBD2. The germline gives CDR1 LNHDA, CDR2 SQIVND (reference sequence). The CDR3 spans 17 residues. J gave up 0 bases and V 0 bases, and 5 bases lay outside the gene matches. The CDR3 protein is CASSIESGASSYNEQFF. The DNA of the CDR3 is TGTGCCAGTAGTATAGAGAGCGGGGCTAGCTCCTACAATGAGCAGTTCTTC.

The CDR3 region has the DNA TGTGCCAGCAAGGGGGACAGGGGGCATGGAGAGACCCAGTACTTC. Translating gives CASKGDRGHGETQYF. The chain joins TRBV2 to TRBJ2-5, with 12 bases aligning to TRBD1. This CDR3 spans 15 amino acids. Germline trimming cut 7 bases from V and 4 bases from J; bases unmatched to any gene: 7. Germline V CDR1 and CDR2: SNHLY, FYNNEI.

This chain connects TRBV5-6 to TRBJ2-3, with D maybe TRBD2 (6 bases). Germline V lookup: CDR1 SGHDT, CDR2 YYEEEE. The ends were cut back, 4 bases at V and 1 base at J, with 19 bases in the middle. This CDR3 is 17 amino acids long. CDR3: CASSIPQTGVGTDTQYF. Written as DNA, the CDR3 is TGTGCCAGCAGCATCCCCCAGACGGGAGTGGGCACAGATACGCAGTATTTT.

This clone was detected a few times. The sample has other DNA sequences that encode this CDR3 too. The chain joins TRBV9 to TRBJ1-1; unclear D gene. Trimming removed 1 base at V and 1 base at J, with 8 bases between. CDR3 length: 14 residues. The V gene's germline CDR1 is SGDLS and CDR2 YYNGEE. The CDR3, as DNA: TGTGCCAGCAGCGTATCCAGTGAGAACACTGAAGCTTTCTTT. Its translation is CASSVSSENTEAFF.

The CDR3 reads CASSPGRTSGSGTGELFF. The DNA of the CDR3 is TGCGCCAGCAGCCCCGGCCGGACTAGCGGGAGTGGCACCGGGGAGCTGTTTTTT. The chain couples TRBV5-1 to TRBJ2-2; 13 bases fit TRBD2. V shed 4 bases and J 4 bases; nucleotides not matched to a gene: 10. The germline V gene encodes CDR1 SGHRS and CDR2 YFSETQ. The CDR3 contains 18 residues. The full variable domain, completed using reference TRBV5-1 and TRBJ2-2, is KAGVTQTPRYLIKTRGQQVTLSCSPISGHRSVSWYQQTPGQGLQFLFEYFSETQRNKGNFPGRFSGRQFSNSRSEMNVSTLELGDSALYLCASSPGRTSGSGTGELFFGEGSRLTVL.

V gene TRBV5-1 combines with J gene TRBJ2-7; maybe TRBD1 (6 bases). Trimming removed 3 bases from V and 4 bases from J, with 14 bases in between. Germline-derived CDR1 and CDR2 are SGHRS and YFSETQ. The CDR3 totals 14 residues. CDR3 amino acids: CASSSGQTKYEQYF. The DNA of the CDR3 is TGCGCCAGCAGCTCGGGACAAACTAAGTACGAGCAGTACTTC.

This clone was counted only a few times. This chain connects TRBV28 to TRBJ2-7; tentative D call: TRBD2 (5 bases). The germline V and J ends were trimmed by 3 bases and 7 bases, with 10 bases remaining between them. The CDR3 extends over 12 amino acids. CDR1 and CDR2 from the germline V gene are MDHEN and SYDVKM. The CDR3 sequence is CASSFGNREQYF. The CDR3 DNA sequence: TGTGCCAGCAGTTTCGGGAATCGGGAGCAGTACTTC.

The rearrangement joins TRBV11-3 to TRBJ2-3; D remains ambiguous. Germline lookup yields CDR1 SGHNT and CDR2 YENEEA. V lost 4 bases and J lost 4, with 9 bases in between. This CDR3 region has 13 residues. CDR3 in DNA: TGTGCCAGCAGCTCAAGCGCGGCAGATACGCAGTATTTT. It is translated as CASSSSAADTQYF.

This clone was picked up one time. The chain carries TRBV18 and TRBJ1-5, with TRBD1 matching 7 bases. Germline V gives CDR1 KGHSH, CDR2 LQKENI. The CDR3 extends over 15 amino acids. V gave up 5 bases and J gave up 4 bases; unmatched junction bases: 8. CDR3 sequence (DNA): TGTGCCAGCTCATTGGGGGCAGGGGGTAATCAGCCCCAGCATTTT. Translation gives CASSLGAGGNQPQHF.

The J gene is TRBJ2-1, the V gene TRBV9, with 12 positions matching TRBD2. CDR3 size: 15 residues. The germline CDR1 and CDR2 sequences are SGDLS and YYNGEE. V shed 2 bases, J shed 7 bases, and the junction held 4 bases outside the gene matches. The CDR3 sequence is CASSVRLAGDNEQFF. In DNA, the CDR3 is TGTGCCAGCAGCGTCAGACTAGCGGGAGATAATGAGCAGTTCTTC. The variable domain in full, completed from reference TRBV9 and TRBJ2-1, reads DSGVTQTPKHLITATGQRVTLRCSPRSGDLSVYWYQQSLDQGLQFLIQYYNGEERAKGNILERFSAQQFPDLHSELNLSSLELGDSALYFCASSVRLAGDNEQFFGPGTRLTVL.

This chain links TRBV4-1 with TRBJ1-2, with 9 bases that match TRBD1. The CDR3 contains 20 residues. Trimming at V came to 5 bases and at J to 0 bases, leaving 19 bases not matched to a gene. Germline assignment: CDR1 MGHRA and CDR2 YSYEKL. CDR3 amino acids: CASSSRTRIGQGSTNYGYTF. In nucleotides, the CDR3 is TGCGCCAGCAGCTCGAGAACCCGGATAGGACAGGGGTCAACTAACTATGGCTACACCTTC.

The table lists this clone with a count of one. V and J are TRBV7-3 and TRBJ1-1; no definite D call. The CDR3 has 13 amino acids. CDR1 and CDR2 (germline): SGHTA, FQGTGA. The germline V and J ends were trimmed by 2 bases and 3 bases, with 7 bases remaining between them. The CDR3 DNA reads as TGTGCCAGCAGCTTAGGTTCCGACACTGAAGCTTTCTTT. Translating it yields CASSLGSDTEAFF. The complete variable domain, with remaining parts taken from reference TRBV7-3 and TRBJ1-1, reads GAGVSQTPSNKVTEKGKYVELRCDPISGHTALYWYRQSLGQGPEFLIYFQGTGAADDSGLPNDRFFAVRPEGSVSTLKIQRTERGDSAVYLCASSLGSDTEAFFGQGTRLTVV.